This TCR beta chain was sequenced for a study of molecular identifiers for immune sequencing clone quantification. Previously described methods with listed TCR primers produced the bulk TCR libraries. TCRdb reprocessed the PCR reads with MiXCR, giving one entry per CDR3 protein. Of roughly 630,000 distinct CDR3 sequences listed, less than 30% are singletons. There are 15 residues in the CDR3. CDR1 and CDR2 (germline): MDHEN, SYDVKM. Study observations and caveats: Molecules of identical TCR sharing a barcode could underestimate highly expanded clone sizes.

This clonotype was found a few times. Its specificity is not known. A much larger clone is a single base away; this may be a read error. The sample was naive CD8+ T cells from blood, with Jurkat cell RNA spiked in. Subset defined: FACS-sorted CD8+CD4-CCR7+CD45RA+ naive T cells. This sequence was found in a human donor in good health. Some libraries in this study had Jurkat cell RNA spiked in. The chain has TRBV28 and TRBJ2-3, with D possibly being TRBD2 (5 bases). The CDR3 loop is CVSITQIASSYTQYF. The CDR3, as DNA: TGTGTCAGCATCACTCAGATAGCGTCAAGCTATACGCAGTATTTT.